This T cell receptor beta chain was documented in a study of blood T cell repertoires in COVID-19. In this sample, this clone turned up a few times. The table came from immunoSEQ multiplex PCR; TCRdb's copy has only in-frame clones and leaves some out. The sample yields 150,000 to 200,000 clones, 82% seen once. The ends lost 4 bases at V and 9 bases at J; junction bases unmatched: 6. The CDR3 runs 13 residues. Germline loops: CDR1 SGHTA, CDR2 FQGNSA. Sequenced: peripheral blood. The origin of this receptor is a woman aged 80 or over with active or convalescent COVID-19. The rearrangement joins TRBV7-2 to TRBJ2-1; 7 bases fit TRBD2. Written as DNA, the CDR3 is TGTGCCAGCAGCTGGGGGGGACTTGGTGAGCAGTTCTTC. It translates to CASSWGGLGEQFF.